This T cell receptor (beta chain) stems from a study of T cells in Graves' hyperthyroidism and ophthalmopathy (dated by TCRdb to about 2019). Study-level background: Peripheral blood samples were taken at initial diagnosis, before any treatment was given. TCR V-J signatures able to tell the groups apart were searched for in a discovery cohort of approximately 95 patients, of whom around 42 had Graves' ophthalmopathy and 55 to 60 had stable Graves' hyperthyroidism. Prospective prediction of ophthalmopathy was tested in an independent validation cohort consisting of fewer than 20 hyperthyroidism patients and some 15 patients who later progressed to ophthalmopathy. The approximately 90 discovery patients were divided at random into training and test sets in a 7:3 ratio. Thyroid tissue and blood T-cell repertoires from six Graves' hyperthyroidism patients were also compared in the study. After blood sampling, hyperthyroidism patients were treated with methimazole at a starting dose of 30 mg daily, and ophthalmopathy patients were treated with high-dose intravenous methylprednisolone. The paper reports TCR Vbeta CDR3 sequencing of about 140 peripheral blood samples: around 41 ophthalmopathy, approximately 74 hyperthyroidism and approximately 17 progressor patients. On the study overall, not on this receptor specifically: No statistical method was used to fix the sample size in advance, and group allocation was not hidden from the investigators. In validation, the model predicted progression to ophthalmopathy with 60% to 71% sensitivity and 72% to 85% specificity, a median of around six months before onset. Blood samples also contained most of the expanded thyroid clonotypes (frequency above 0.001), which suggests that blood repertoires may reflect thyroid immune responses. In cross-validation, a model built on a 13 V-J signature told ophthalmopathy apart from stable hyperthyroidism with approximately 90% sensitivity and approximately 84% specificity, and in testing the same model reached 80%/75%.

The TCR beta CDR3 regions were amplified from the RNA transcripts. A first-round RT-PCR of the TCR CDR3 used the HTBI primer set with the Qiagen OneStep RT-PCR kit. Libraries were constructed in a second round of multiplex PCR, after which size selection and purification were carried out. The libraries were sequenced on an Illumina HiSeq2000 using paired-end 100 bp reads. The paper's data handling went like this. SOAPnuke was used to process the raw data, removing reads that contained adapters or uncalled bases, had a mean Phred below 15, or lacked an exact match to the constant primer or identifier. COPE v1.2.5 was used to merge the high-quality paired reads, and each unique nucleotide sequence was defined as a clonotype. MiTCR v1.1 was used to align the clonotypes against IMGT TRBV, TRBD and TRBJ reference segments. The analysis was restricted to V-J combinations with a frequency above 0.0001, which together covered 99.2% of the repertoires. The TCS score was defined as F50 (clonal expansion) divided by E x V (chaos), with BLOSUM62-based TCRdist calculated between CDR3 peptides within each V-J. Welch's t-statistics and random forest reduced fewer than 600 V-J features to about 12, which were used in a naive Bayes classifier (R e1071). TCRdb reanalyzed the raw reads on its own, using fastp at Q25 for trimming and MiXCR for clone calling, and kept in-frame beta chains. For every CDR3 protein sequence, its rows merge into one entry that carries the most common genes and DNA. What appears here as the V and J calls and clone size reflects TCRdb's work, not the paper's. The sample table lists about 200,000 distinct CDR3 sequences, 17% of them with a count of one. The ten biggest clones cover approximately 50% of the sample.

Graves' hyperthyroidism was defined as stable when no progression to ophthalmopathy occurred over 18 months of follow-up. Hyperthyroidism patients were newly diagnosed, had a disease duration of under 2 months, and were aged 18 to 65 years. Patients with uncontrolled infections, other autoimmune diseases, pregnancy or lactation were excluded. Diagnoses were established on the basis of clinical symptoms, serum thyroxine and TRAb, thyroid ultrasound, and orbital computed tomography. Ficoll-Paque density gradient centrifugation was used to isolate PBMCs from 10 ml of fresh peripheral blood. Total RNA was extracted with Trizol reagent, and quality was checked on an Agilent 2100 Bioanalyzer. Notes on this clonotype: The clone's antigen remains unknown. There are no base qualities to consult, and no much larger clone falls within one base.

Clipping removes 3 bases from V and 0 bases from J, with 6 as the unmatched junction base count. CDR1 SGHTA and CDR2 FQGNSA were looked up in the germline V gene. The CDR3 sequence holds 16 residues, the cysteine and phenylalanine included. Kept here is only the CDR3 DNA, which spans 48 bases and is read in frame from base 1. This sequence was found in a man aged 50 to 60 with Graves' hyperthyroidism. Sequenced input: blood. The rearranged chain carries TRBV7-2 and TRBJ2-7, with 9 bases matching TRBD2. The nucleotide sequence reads TGTGCCAGCAGCTTCTTTAGCGGGGGCCACTCCTACGAGCAGTACTTC. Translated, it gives CASSFFSGGHSYEQYF.